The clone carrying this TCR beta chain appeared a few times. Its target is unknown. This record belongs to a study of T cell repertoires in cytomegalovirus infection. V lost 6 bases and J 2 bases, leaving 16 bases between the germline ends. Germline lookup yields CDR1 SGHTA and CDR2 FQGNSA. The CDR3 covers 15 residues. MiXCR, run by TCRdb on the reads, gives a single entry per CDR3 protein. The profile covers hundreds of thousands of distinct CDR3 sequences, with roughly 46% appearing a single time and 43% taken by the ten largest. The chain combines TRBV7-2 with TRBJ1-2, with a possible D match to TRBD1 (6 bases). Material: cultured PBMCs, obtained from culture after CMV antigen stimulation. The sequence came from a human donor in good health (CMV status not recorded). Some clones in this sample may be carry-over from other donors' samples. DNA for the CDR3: TGTGCCAGCAGTCCACAGGGTGGGGGAAACTATGGCTACACCTTC. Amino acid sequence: CASSPQGGGNYGYTF. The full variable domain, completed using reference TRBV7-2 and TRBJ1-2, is GAGVSQSPSNKVTEKGKDVELRCDPISGHTALYWYRQSLGQGLEFLIYFQGNSAPDKSGLPSDRFSAERTGGSVSTLTIQRTQQEDSAVYLCASSPQGGGNYGYTFGSGTRLTVV.